This entry lists 5 T cell receptor beta chains sequenced from one sample in a study of beta chain features in type 1 diabetes. Expressed TCRB transcripts were sequenced because the entire RNA isolate underwent reverse transcription. Here immunoSEQ multiplex PCR was the method, and the copy in TCRdb shows in-frame clones only, minus some. The data contain about 350,000 clones, about 18% of them singletons. Sample: naive CD4+ T cells from blood. Receptor source: a woman aged 18-29 years in good health.

This clone was seen a few times. The V gene is TRBV5-4, the J gene TRBJ1-2; D gene uncertain. Between the trimmed V and J ends, which lost 4 bases and 8 bases, there was a span of 15 bases. CDR3 length: 13 residues. The V gene's germline CDR1 is SGHNT and CDR2 YYREEE (reference sequence). CDR3 coding DNA: TGTGCCAGCAGCGCAAGAGGGCACGAAGGCTACACCTTC. Translated: CASSARGHEGYTF.

This clone occurred a few times. Within the sample, other DNA sequences also encode this same CDR3. The chain uses TRBV7-2 and TRBJ2-7, with D possibly matching TRBD1 (6 bases). The CDR3 is made up of 12 amino acids. The germline V gene has CDR1 SGHTA and CDR2 FQGNSA. V lost 2 bases, J lost 4 bases, and 6 bases lay in between. The CDR3 spells CASSLQGYEQYF. CDR3 coding DNA: TGTGCCAGCAGCTTACAGGGGTACGAGCAGTACTTC.

The chain recombines TRBV6-1 with TRBJ1-1; D not resolved. V lost 7 bases to trimming and J lost 7 bases, with 13 bases between them. From germline, CDR1 is MNHNS and CDR2 SASEGT. The CDR3 sequence is 12 residues long. In DNA, the CDR3 is TGTGCCAGCACCACTACCCCATATGAAGCTTTCTTT. Translating it yields CASTTTPYEAFF.

This clone turned up a few times. The gene calls are TRBV6-1 and TRBJ2-3; 7 bases line up with TRBD1. V lost 10 bases and J lost 6; bases outside the gene matches: 7. Looked up from germline, CDR1 is MNHNS and CDR2 is SASEGT. The CDR3 is 12 amino acids. The CDR3 is CATQAGGDTQYF. The CDR3 DNA sequence: TGTGCCACCCAGGCAGGGGGTGATACGCAGTATTTT.

This clone was recorded a few times. The J gene is TRBJ2-7, the V gene TRBV7-8, with 9 bases fitting TRBD1. Germline V gene data show CDR1 as SGHVS and CDR2 as FQNEAQ. J was trimmed by 2 bases and V by 5 bases; bases with no gene match: 7. The CDR3 has 15 amino acids. This chain's CDR3 is CASSLTGTGPYEQYF. DNA for the CDR3: TGTGCCAGCAGCCTAACCGGGACAGGGCCCTACGAGCAGTACTTC.